This T cell receptor (beta chain) is drawn from a study of OX40 agonist ivuxolimab in advanced cancers. Study-wide results and limits: The expanded peripheral T cells' antigen specificity was not determined.

The table came from immunoSEQ multiplex PCR; TCRdb's copy has only in-frame clones and leaves some out. Of 50,000 to 65,000 clones in the sample, roughly 86% were seen once. Comment on this clone: Its antigen is undetermined.

The sequence came from an adult with an advanced solid tumor such as melanoma, head and neck, liver or kidney cancer. The sequences come from CD4+ or CD8+ T cells sorted from blood, collected in a trial of the OX40 agonist ivuxolimab.

CDR3 in amino acids: CAISGGSGNTGELFF. The CDR3 region has the DNA TGTGCCATCAGTGGCGGGAGCGGGAACACCGGGGAGCTGTTTTTT. The chain couples TRBV10-3 to TRBJ2-2; 7 bases align to TRBD2. Germline assignment: CDR1 ENHRY and CDR2 SYGVKD. The CDR3 consists of 15 residues. V lost 4 bases to trimming and J lost 1 base; unmatched junction nucleotides: 3.